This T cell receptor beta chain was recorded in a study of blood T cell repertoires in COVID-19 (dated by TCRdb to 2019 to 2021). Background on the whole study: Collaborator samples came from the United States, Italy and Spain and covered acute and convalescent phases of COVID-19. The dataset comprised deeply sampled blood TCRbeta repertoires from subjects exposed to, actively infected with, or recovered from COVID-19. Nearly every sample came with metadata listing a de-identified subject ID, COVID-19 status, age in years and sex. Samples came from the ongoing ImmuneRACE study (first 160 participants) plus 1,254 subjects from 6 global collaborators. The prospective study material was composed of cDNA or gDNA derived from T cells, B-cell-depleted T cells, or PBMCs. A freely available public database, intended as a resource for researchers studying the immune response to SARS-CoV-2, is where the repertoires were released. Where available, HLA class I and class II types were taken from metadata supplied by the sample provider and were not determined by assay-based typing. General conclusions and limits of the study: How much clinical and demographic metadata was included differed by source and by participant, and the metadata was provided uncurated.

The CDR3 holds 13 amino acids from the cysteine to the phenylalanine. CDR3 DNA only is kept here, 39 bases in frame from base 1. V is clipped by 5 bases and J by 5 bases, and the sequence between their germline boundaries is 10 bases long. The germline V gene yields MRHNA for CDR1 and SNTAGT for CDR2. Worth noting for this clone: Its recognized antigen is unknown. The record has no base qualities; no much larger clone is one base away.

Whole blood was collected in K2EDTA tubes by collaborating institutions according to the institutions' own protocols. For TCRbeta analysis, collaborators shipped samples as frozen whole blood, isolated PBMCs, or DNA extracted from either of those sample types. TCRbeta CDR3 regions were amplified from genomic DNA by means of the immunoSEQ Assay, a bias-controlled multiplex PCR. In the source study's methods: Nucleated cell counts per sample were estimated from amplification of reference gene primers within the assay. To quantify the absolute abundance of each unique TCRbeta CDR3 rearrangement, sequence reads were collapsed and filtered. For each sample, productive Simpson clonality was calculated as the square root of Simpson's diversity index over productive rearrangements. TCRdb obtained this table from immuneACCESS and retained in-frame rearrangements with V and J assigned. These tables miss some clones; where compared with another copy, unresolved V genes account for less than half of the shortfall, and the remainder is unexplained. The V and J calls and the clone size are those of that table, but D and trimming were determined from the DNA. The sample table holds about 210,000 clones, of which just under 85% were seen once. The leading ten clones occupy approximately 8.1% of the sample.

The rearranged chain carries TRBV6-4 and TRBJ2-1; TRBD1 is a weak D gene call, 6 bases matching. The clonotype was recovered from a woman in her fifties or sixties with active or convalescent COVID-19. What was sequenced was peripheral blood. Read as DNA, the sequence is TGTGCCAGCAGTTTGGACAGAGACAATGAGCAGTTCTTC. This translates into CASSLDRDNEQFF.